The 8 T cell receptor beta chains given below trace back to one sample, sequenced in a study of cytomegalovirus exposure and HLA in healthy donors. The PCR made use of 60 Vbeta and 13 Jbeta primers. Clones were sequenced by immunoSEQ multiplex PCR, and TCRdb holds only the in-frame ones, with some missing. The sample yields about 160,000 clones, just over 70% seen once. The sample taken for sequencing was PBMCs. The receptors shown here come from a man in his late teens or twenties in good health and CMV-seropositive.

The gene calls are TRBV5-4 and TRBJ2-7; 10 nucleotides match TRBD2. This CDR3 comprises 17 residues. After removal of 3 bases from V and 6 bases from J, the junction contained 15 bases not matched to a gene. CDR1 and CDR2 from the germline V gene are SGHNT and YYREEE (reference sequence). The CDR3 loop reads CASSSSLAGERKGEQYV. The DNA for the CDR3 is TGTGCCAGCAGCTCCTCGCTAGCGGGAGAGAGGAAGGGCGAGCAGTACGTC.

The gene calls are TRBV5-6 and TRBJ1-2; D remains unclear. V dropped 2 bases and J dropped 4 bases, with 15 bases sitting between them. The germline CDR1 and CDR2 sequences are SGHDT and YYEEEE. CDR3 length: 15 amino acids. CDR3: CASSFRQVQVYGYTF. Written as DNA, the CDR3 is TGTGCCAGCAGCTTTAGGCAGGTCCAGGTCTATGGCTACACCTTC.

This clone was seen just once. This chain connects TRBV9 to TRBJ1-6; tentative D call: TRBD1 (5 bases). From germline, CDR1 is SGDLS and CDR2 YYNGEE. This CDR3 is 14 amino acids long. Trimming removed 6 bases at V and 5 bases at J, with 12 bases between. In DNA form, the CDR3 reads TGTGCCAGCAACCAGGGAGGCGATAATTCACCCCTCCACTTT. Its translation: CASNQGGDNSPLHF.

The CDR3 region is CASKGGGLLQETQYF. CDR3 nucleotides: TGTGCCAGCAAGGGCGGGGGGCTATTACAGGAGACCCAGTACTTC. V and J are TRBV2 and TRBJ2-5, with 8 positions matching TRBD2. CDR1 is SNHLY, CDR2 FYNNEI, per germline. This CDR3 contains 15 residues. J lost 5 bases, V lost 7 bases, and 12 bases had no gene match.

The gene calls are TRBV30 and TRBJ2-1; 15 bases agree with TRBD2. The CDR3 runs 19 residues. Germline CDR1 GTSNPN, CDR2 SVGIG (reference sequence). The trim removed 0 bases at V and 4 bases at J, leaving 10 bases unmatched. The CDR3 coding sequence is TGTGCCTGGAGTGTCGTCGGACTAGCGGGAGGGCCGAGGTACAATGAGCAGTTCTTC. Protein product: CAWSVVGLAGGPRYNEQFF.

The chain employs TRBV30 and TRBJ2-1, with TRBD2 matching over 8 bases. Germline V CDR1 and CDR2: GTSNPN, SVGIG (reference sequence). This CDR3 is built from 12 residues. Trimming cost V 7 bases and J 3 bases; bases outside gene matches: 2. CDR3 nucleotides: TGTGCCTACGGGACTAGCTACAATGAGCAGTTCTTC. Amino acid sequence: CAYGTSYNEQFF.

A single count supports this clone. The V call is TRBV7-9, the J call TRBJ2-1, with TRBD2 as a possible D gene (6 bases). Trimming shortened V by 7 bases and J by 8 bases, and 21 bases separated the two germline ends. Germline values: CDR1 SEHNR, CDR2 FQNEAQ (reference sequence). The CDR3 has 15 amino acids. The CDR3, as DNA: TGTGCCAGCACCCAACTAGCCCGGGAGTTCGATGAGCAGTTCTTC. Translation: CASTQLAREFDEQFF. The complete variable domain, with remaining parts taken from reference TRBV7-9 and TRBJ2-1, reads DTGVSQNPRHKITKRGQNVTFRCDPISEHNRLYWYRQTLGQGPEFLTYFQNEAQLEKSRLLSDRFSAERPKGSFSTLEIQRTEQGDSAMYLCASTQLAREFDEQFFGPGTRLTVL.

This sequence joins TRBV6-5 and TRBJ1-1, with 7 bases fitting TRBD1. Trimming removed 6 bases from V and 7 bases from J; junction bases left unmatched: 11. This CDR3 spans 14 amino acids. Germline V gene sequence: CDR1 MNHEY, CDR2 SVGAGI. The CDR3 nucleotides are TGTGCCAGCAGCTTTGACAGGGCCTTGGATGAAGCTTTCTTT. Protein product: CASSFDRALDEAFF.